This is a list of T cell receptor beta chains from one sample in a study of blood T cell dynamics during melanoma immunotherapy. The assay was immunoSEQ multiplex PCR, and TCRdb's table has in-frame clones only and misses some. This table holds approximately 29,000 clones, roughly 84% found once. This specimen consisted of blood, obtained from a patient treated with checkpoint blockade. The receptors come from a human donor with melanoma. Both conserved end residues are part of each CDR3. Expanded clones are given a class, and other clones once, few, many or no size at all.

clone_size: -
v_call: TRBV4-2
cdr3_aa: CASSTLGLASYNEQFF

clone_size: -
v_call: TRBV7-8
cdr3_aa: CASSFSTGMNTEAFF

clone_size: -
v_call: TRBV2
cdr3_aa: CASSVLGKYGDRNSYEQYF

clone_size: -
v_call: TRBV7-3
cdr3_aa: CASSLQPGQQGRVPGELFF

clone_size: -
v_call: TRBV7-9
cdr3_aa: CASSLVVDGYTF

clone_size: -
v_call: TRBV11-2
cdr3_aa: CASSRLGVQYF

clone_size: -
v_call: TRBV9
cdr3_aa: CASSVTGDTGELFF

clone_size: -
v_call: TRBV6-1
cdr3_aa: CASRVNRIGNQPQHF

clone_size: -
v_call: TRBV9
cdr3_aa: CASSAGTGPYGYTF

clone_size: -
v_call: TRBV7-9
cdr3_aa: CASSLGAGPQETQYF

clone_size: -
v_call: TRBV19
cdr3_aa: CASSIQAVTAEAFF

clone_size: once
v_call: TRBV11-2
cdr3_aa: CASSPLDSPGYEQYF

clone_size: -
v_call: TRBV4-2
cdr3_aa: CASSQDQGADTQYF

clone_size: -
v_call: TRBV10-3
cdr3_aa: CAISESTGFYEQYF

clone_size: -
v_call: TRBV7-2
cdr3_aa: CASSLGQSYGYTF

clone_size: -
v_call: TRBV10-3
cdr3_aa: CAISERQGDSPLHF

clone_size: -
v_call: TRBV28
cdr3_aa: CASSLGPETPGTDTQYF

clone_size: -
v_call: TRBV10-1
cdr3_aa: CASSGQGAGELFF

clone_size: -
v_call: TRBV5-4
cdr3_aa: CASSLGVGQPNTEAFF

clone_size: -
v_call: TRBV5-1
cdr3_aa: CASSLGQYQETQYF